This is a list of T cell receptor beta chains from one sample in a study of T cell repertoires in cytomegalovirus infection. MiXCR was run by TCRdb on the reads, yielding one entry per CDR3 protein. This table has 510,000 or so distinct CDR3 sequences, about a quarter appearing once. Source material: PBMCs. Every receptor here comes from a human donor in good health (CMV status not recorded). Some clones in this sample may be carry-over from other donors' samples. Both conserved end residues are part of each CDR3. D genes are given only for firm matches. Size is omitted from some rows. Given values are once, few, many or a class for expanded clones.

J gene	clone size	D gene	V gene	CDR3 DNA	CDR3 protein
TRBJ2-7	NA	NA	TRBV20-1	TGCAGTGCTAGAGGGCCGGGCAACGAGCAGTACTTC	CSARGPGNEQYF
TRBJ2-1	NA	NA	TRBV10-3	TGTGCCATCAGTGAGGTAATCTCCTACAATGAGCAGTTCTTC	CAISEVISYNEQFF
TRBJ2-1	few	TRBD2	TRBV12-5	TGTGCTAGTGGTTTGGTCGGGACTAGCGGATTTAAGTTCTTC	CASGLVGTSGFKFF
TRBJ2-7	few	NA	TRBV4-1	TGCGCCAGCAGCCACCGGACACAAACCTACGAGCAGTACTTC	CASSHRTQTYEQYF
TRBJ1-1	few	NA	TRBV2	TGTGCCAGCAGTGAATTAAATTTTAGGACGGGTAAAGCTTTCTTT	CASSELNFRTGKAFF
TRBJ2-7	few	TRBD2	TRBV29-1	TGCAGCGCCAAATCACTAGCGGGAAACTACGAGCAGTACTTC	CSAKSLAGNYEQYF
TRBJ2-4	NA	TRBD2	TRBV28	TGTGCCAGCAGTTTTCCCCCCAGCGGGAGCTTATACATTCAGTACTTC	CASSFPPSGSLYIQYF
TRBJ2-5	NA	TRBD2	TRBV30	TGTGCCTGGAGTGTCGGACTAGCGGCCTCTCAAGAGACCCAGTACTTC	CAWSVGLAASQETQYF
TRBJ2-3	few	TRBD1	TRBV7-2	TGTGCCAGCAGCTTATTACCGGGACAGGGCACAGATACGCAGTATTTT	CASSLLPGQGTDTQYF
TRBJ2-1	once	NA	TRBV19	TGTGCCAGTAGTATCATTTGGGGGGGCAGGTCCTACAATGAGCAGTTCTTC	CASSIIWGGRSYNEQFF
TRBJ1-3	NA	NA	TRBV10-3	TGTGCCATCAGTGACAGGACCAGCTCTGGAAACACCATATATTTT	CAISDRTSSGNTIYF
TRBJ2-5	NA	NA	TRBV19	TGTGCCAGTAGTACTTCCAAGGGTCCCGAGACCCAGTACTTC	CASSTSKGPETQYF
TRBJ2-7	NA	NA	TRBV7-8	TGTGCCAGCAGCGGGCGGCGGGAACCTTCCTACGAGCAGTACTTC	CASSGRREPSYEQYF
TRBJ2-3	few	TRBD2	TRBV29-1	TGCAGCGGGACTAGCGGGAGCACAGATACGCAGTATTTT	CSGTSGSTDTQYF
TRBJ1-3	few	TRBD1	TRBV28	TGTGCCAGCAGTTTAATGGGACAGGACCCCTCTGGAAACACCATATATTTT	CASSLMGQDPSGNTIYF
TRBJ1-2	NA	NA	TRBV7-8	TGTGCCAGCAGCCGTGCCCCGGGAAGGGGTTATGGCTACACCTTC	CASSRAPGRGYGYTF
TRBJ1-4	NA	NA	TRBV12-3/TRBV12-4	TGTGCCAGCAAGATCGGACAGCTGGGTTGGAGGGATGAAAAACTGTTTTTT	CASKIGQLGWRDEKLFF
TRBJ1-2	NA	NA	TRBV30	TGTGCCTGGAAGTTGGAGGACTATGGCTACACCTTC	CAWKLEDYGYTF
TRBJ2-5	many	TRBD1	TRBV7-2	TGTGCCAGCAGCTCCCAAGGACAGGGGGGACAAGAGACCCAGTACTTC	CASSSQGQGGQETQYF
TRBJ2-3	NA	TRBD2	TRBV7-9	TGTGCCAGCAGCTACCCAGGACTAGCGGGAGACCTCACAGATACGCAGTATTTT	CASSYPGLAGDLTDTQYF
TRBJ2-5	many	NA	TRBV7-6	TGTGCCAGCAGTTATAACAGGGACGGGAGAGAGACCCAGTACTTC	CASSYNRDGRETQYF
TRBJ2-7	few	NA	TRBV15	TGTGCCACCAGCAGAGCGGGCCACGGGGCGTCCTCCTACGAGCAGTACTTC	CATSRAGHGASSYEQYF
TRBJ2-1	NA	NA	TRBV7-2	TGTGCCAGCAGCTTGCCACAGGTAACGCAGTTCTTC	CASSLPQVTQFF
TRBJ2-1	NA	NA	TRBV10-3	TGTGCCATCGGTATGGAGCAGTTCTTC	CAIGMEQFF
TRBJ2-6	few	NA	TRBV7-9	TGTGCCAGCAGCGTCCCGGGTGGGACTGGGGCCAACGTCCTGACTTTC	CASSVPGGTGANVLTF
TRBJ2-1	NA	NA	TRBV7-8	TGTGCCACCAGTGTTTCCCCTAGCTCCTACAATGAGCAGTTCTTC	CATSVSPSSYNEQFF
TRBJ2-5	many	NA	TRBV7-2	TGTGCCAGCAGCTTAAAGGGGCAGGGTTCAAGGACCCAGTACTTC	CASSLKGQGSRTQYF
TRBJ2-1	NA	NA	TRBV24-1	TGTGCCACCAGTGATACCGGCTGGACTCTGTACAATGAGCAGTTCTTC	CATSDTGWTLYNEQFF
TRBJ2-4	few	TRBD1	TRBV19	TGTGCCAGTATTCCGACAGGGTCTAAAAACATTCAGTACTTC	CASIPTGSKNIQYF
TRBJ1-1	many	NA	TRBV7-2	TGTGCCAGCAGCTTAGGGAATAAAGCTTTCTTT	CASSLGNKAFF
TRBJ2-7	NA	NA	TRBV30	TGTGCCTGCGGACACCTTCTCTCCTACGAGCAGTACTTC	CACGHLLSYEQYF
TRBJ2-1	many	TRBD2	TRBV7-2	TGTGCCAGCAGCCTAGGTGGGACTAGCGGGAACAATGAGCAGTTCTTC	CASSLGGTSGNNEQFF
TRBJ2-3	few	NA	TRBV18	TGTGCCAGCTCACCCCTCCCGTCTAGCAACACAGATACGCAGTATTTT	CASSPLPSSNTDTQYF
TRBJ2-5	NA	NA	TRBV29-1	TGCAGCGTGCCGGGAGCGGCAGGCGAAGAGACCCAGTACTTC	CSVPGAAGEETQYF
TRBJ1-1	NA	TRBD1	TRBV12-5	TGTGCTAGTGGTGTACAGGGGTCGGTTACTGAAGCTTTCTTT	CASGVQGSVTEAFF
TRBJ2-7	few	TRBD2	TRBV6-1	TGTGCCAGCAGTGAAGTGGGCGGGAGCTCCTACGAGCAGTACTTC	CASSEVGGSSYEQYF
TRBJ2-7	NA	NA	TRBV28	TGTGCCAGCAAAGGGGGGTCTTCCTACGAGCAGTACTTC	CASKGGSSYEQYF